This is a list of T cell receptor beta chains from one sample in a study of cytomegalovirus exposure and HLA in healthy donors. Assay: immunoSEQ multiplex PCR; the TCRdb copy retains only in-frame clones and omits some. The data contain around 68,000 clones, about 70% of them seen just once; the ten biggest clones take up approximately 11%. Sequencing used PBMCs. The receptors originated from a woman in her twenties or thirties in good health and CMV-seronegative. The CDR3 runs from the conserved cysteine through the conserved F or W. A D gene is named only where the DNA matches it firmly. Size tells how often a clone was seen (once, few, many) or the class of an expanded clone, and some rows leave it out.

J,size,V,D,CDR3,DNA
TRBJ2-1,once,TRBV20-1,TRBD2,CSATGGNEQFF,TGCAGTGCCACGGGGGGAAATGAGCAGTTCTTC
TRBJ1-4,.,TRBV5-1,TRBD1,CASSLDRGHEGKLFF,TGCGCCAGCAGCCTAGACAGGGGGCATGAGGGAAAACTGTTTTTT
TRBJ1-5,.,TRBV4-1,.,CASSPPHNQPQHF,TGCGCCAGCAGCCCCCCCCACAATCAGCCCCAGCATTTT
TRBJ1-6,.,TRBV19,.,CASRWSSFNSPLHF,TGTGCCAGTAGGTGGAGCAGCTTTAATTCACCCCTCCACTTT
TRBJ2-5,.,TRBV7-2,TRBD2,CASSFGTSGGGETQYF,TGTGCCAGCAGCTTTGGGACTAGCGGGGGCGGGGAGACCCAGTACTTC
TRBJ1-6,.,TRBV6-6,.,CASSYDSGHYNSPLHF,TGTGCCAGCAGTTACGACTCGGGACATTATAATTCACCCCTCCACTTT
TRBJ2-1,once,TRBV7-3,TRBD1,CASSSGTANEQFF,TGTGCCAGCAGTTCCGGGACAGCCAATGAGCAGTTCTTC
TRBJ2-3,.,TRBV19,.,CASSPDHGGRDTQYF,TGTGCCAGTAGCCCCGATCACGGGGGGCGGGATACGCAGTATTTT
TRBJ1-4,.,TRBV18,TRBD1,CASSPLGIDRGGNEKLFF,TGTGCCAGCTCACCACTGGGTATCGACAGGGGAGGGAATGAAAAACTGTTTTTT
TRBJ2-4,few,TRBV28,TRBD2,CASSLTSGGAVFYQYF,TGTGCCAGCAGTTTGACTAGCGGGGGGGCTGTTTTCTATCAGTACTTC
TRBJ2-1,.,TRBV29-1,TRBD2,CSVDHDGRAIYNEQFF,TGCAGCGTTGATCACGACGGGAGGGCCATTTACAATGAGCAGTTCTTC
TRBJ2-7,.,TRBV2,.,CASSEASGFQGFYEQYF,TGTGCCAGCAGTGAAGCATCTGGTTTTCAGGGTTTTTACGAGCAGTACTTC
TRBJ2-1,.,TRBV18,.,CASSTFPGESLDEQFF,TGTGCCAGCTCAACCTTTCCGGGAGAATCGTTAGATGAGCAGTTCTTC
TRBJ2-7,few,TRBV6-6,.,CASSYAGDIFSYEQYF,TGTGCCAGCAGTTATGCGGGGGACATTTTCTCCTACGAGCAGTACTTC
TRBJ2-7,.,TRBV7-2,TRBD1,CASSLVGTGGAYEQYF,TGTGCCAGCAGCTTAGTTGGGACAGGGGGTGCCTACGAGCAGTACTTC
TRBJ1-1,.,TRBV7-2,.,CASSLGQLNTEAFF,TGTGCCAGCAGCTTAGGCCAGTTGAACACTGAAGCTTTCTTT
TRBJ2-6,.,TRBV30,.,CAWSVGRTFVTGANVLTF,TGTGCCTGGAGTGTTGGCAGGACTTTTGTGACTGGGGCCAACGTCCTGACTTTC
TRBJ2-2,.,TRBV5-1,.,CASSLVQVTGELFF,TGCGCCAGCAGCTTGGTTCAGGTCACCGGGGAGCTGTTTTTT
TRBJ2-5,.,TRBV2,TRBD1,CASSGTGGIETQYF,TGTGCCAGCAGTGGGACAGGGGGTATAGAGACCCAGTACTTC
TRBJ1-6,.,TRBV28,.,CATKTSGTPYNSPLHF,TGTGCCACGAAGACGAGCGGGACACCCTATAATTCACCCCTCCACTTT
TRBJ1-2,.,TRBV5-4,TRBD1,CASSVDRGSNYGYTF,TGTGCCAGCAGCGTGGACAGGGGTTCTAACTATGGCTACACCTTC
TRBJ1-1,.,TRBV5-1,TRBD1,CASSPGQGNTEAFF,TGCGCCAGCAGCCCGGGACAGGGGAACACTGAAGCTTTCTTT
TRBJ1-5,.,TRBV2,TRBD1,CASSGGTGGNQPQHF,TGTGCCAGCAGTGGGGGGACAGGGGGCAATCAGCCCCAGCATTTT
TRBJ1-1,.,TRBV6-5,TRBD1,CASSPTGVEAFF,TGTGCCAGCAGCCCTACAGGGGTCGAAGCTTTCTTT
TRBJ2-3,few,TRBV10-3,.,CAIRDSNLGQFTDTQYF,TGTGCCATCAGGGACTCCAACTTGGGACAATTCACAGATACGCAGTATTTT
TRBJ1-1,few,TRBV10-3,.,CAISDPSRGGDTEAFF,TGTGCCATCAGTGACCCCTCACGCGGGGGAGACACTGAAGCTTTCTTT
TRBJ2-7,.,TRBV6-6,TRBD1,CVSHRDSELGSYEQYF,TGTGTCAGCCACCGGGACAGTGAACTAGGCTCCTACGAGCAGTACTTC
TRBJ1-1,few,TRBV5-1,.,CASSLTGEGNTEAFF,TGCGCCAGCAGCTTGACAGGCGAAGGGAACACTGAAGCTTTCTTT
TRBJ1-1,.,TRBV2,.,CASSGGGLAFF,TGTGCCAGCAGTGGGGGGGGATTGGCTTTCTTT
TRBJ1-5,.,TRBV19,.,CASSTTGLNNQPQHF,TGTGCCAGTAGTACCACAGGGTTGAACAATCAGCCCCAGCATTTT
TRBJ1-2,.,TRBV30,.,CAWSPQGSYRGYTF,TGTGCCTGGAGTCCGCAGGGGTCCTATCGTGGCTACACCTTC
TRBJ2-1,few,TRBV15,TRBD2,CATSRGLSSGASYNEQFF,TGTGCCACCAGCAGGGGCCTTTCTAGCGGAGCCTCCTACAATGAGCAGTTCTTC
TRBJ2-3,.,TRBV5-1,TRBD1,CASSLYRDRDTQYF,TGCGCCAGCAGCTTGTACCGGGACAGGGATACGCAGTATTTT
TRBJ2-3,.,TRBV27,TRBD2,CASSWRGSTDTQYF,TGTGCCAGCAGTTGGCGGGGGAGCACAGATACGCAGTATTTT
TRBJ2-1,.,TRBV7-9,TRBD2,CASCDNSGGVSSYNEQFF,TGTGCCAGCTGTGATAATAGCGGGGGGGTATCAAGCTACAATGAGCAGTTCTTC
TRBJ2-5,.,TRBV13,.,CASSSGSALRETQYF,TGTGCCAGCAGCTCGGGGAGTGCGCTACGAGAGACCCAGTACTTC
TRBJ1-2,once,TRBV30,.,CAWSTGSYGYTF,TGTGCCTGGAGTACCGGTTCCTATGGCTACACCTTC
TRBJ2-2,.,TRBV9,TRBD2,CASSPRLATTGELFF,TGTGCCAGCAGCCCTCGACTAGCGACCACCGGGGAGCTGTTTTTT
TRBJ1-3,once,TRBV7-9,.,CASSPSGAGNTIYF,TGTGCCAGCAGCCCCTCAGGGGCTGGAAACACCATATATTTT
TRBJ1-4,.,TRBV2,TRBD1,CASRPEPGQGNEKLFF,TGTGCCAGCAGACCAGAACCGGGACAGGGTAATGAAAAACTGTTTTTT
TRBJ1-4,.,TRBV27,.,CASSPRSRNEKLFF,TGTGCCAGCAGTCCCAGGTCCCGTAATGAAAAACTGTTTTTT
TRBJ1-6,.,TRBV5-1,TRBD1,CASGQGSDSPLHF,TGCGCCAGCGGACAGGGGAGCGATTCACCCCTCCACTTT
TRBJ2-2,.,TRBV7-7,TRBD1,CASSYDRGNTGELFF,TGTGCTAGCAGTTACGACAGGGGTAACACCGGGGAGCTGTTTTTT
TRBJ2-2,few,TRBV7-6,.,CASSTGWTGELFF,TGTGCCAGCAGCACAGGGTGGACCGGGGAGCTGTTTTTT
TRBJ2-3,.,TRBV5-4,TRBD2,CASSLDGTSGTTDTQYF,TGTGCCAGCAGCTTGGATGGGACTAGCGGGACAACAGATACGCAGTATTTT
TRBJ2-1,.,TRBV5-4,TRBD2,CASSLRTSGGAYNEQFF,TGTGCCAGCAGCTTACGGACTAGCGGGGGGGCATACAATGAGCAGTTCTTC
TRBJ1-4,.,TRBV28,TRBD1,CASSPPDRGREKLFF,TGTGCCAGCAGTCCCCCAGACAGGGGGAGGGAAAAACTGTTTTTT
TRBJ2-3,.,TRBV5-4,.,CASTGADTQYF,TGTGCCAGCACCGGTGCAGATACGCAGTATTTT
TRBJ1-1,.,TRBV10-3,TRBD1,CAISTTGGWNTEAFF,TGTGCCATCAGCACAACAGGGGGCTGGAACACTGAAGCTTTCTTT
TRBJ2-1,.,TRBV9,TRBD2,CASSSDSGAYNEQFF,TGTGCCAGCAGCAGTGATAGCGGGGCCTACAATGAGCAGTTCTTC
TRBJ2-7,.,TRBV7-8,TRBD1,CASSLGGTGQGTYEQYF,TGTGCCAGCAGCTTAGGGGGAACCGGACAGGGGACATACGAGCAGTACTTC
TRBJ1-5,.,TRBV19,TRBD1,CTRTGGSGQPQHF,TGTACCCGGACAGGGGGCTCTGGACAGCCCCAGCATTTT
TRBJ2-1,once,TRBV7-9,.,CASSLGGRQFF,TGTGCCAGCAGCTTAGGAGGGCGGCAGTTCTTC
TRBJ1-6,.,TRBV7-9,.,CASSLVLPDSPLHF,TGTGCCAGCAGCTTAGTCTTGCCGGATTCACCCCTCCACTTT
TRBJ2-2,few,TRBV6-7,TRBD2,CASTLPETTRTYSGGGNTGELFF,TGTGCCAGCACCCTACCCGAGACAACGAGAACATATAGCGGGGGGGGAAACACCGGGGAGCTGTTTTTT
TRBJ2-7,few,TRBV25-1,.,CASSEYRSGSYEQYF,TGTGCCAGCAGTGAATACCGCAGCGGATCCTACGAGCAGTACTTC
TRBJ1-3,.,TRBV7-2,.,CASSLNLAGNTIYF,TGTGCCAGCAGCTTAAATCTTGCTGGAAACACCATATATTTT
TRBJ1-1,.,TRBV4-1,.,CASSQGAGTEAFF,TGCGCCAGCAGCCAAGGGGCGGGCACTGAAGCTTTCTTT
TRBJ2-1,.,TRBV19,.,CASNSGSVPYNEQFF,TGTGCCAGTAATTCAGGGTCAGTCCCCTACAATGAGCAGTTCTTC